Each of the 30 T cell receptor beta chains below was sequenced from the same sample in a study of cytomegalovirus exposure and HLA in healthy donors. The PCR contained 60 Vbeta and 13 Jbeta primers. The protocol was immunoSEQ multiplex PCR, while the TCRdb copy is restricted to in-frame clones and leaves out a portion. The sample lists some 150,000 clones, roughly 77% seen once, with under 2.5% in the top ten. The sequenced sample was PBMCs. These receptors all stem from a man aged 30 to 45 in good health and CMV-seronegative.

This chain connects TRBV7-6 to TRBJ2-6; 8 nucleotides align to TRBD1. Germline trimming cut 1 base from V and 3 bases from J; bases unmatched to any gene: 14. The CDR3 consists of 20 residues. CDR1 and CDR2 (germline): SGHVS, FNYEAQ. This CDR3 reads CASSLGERNRGTVGANVLTF. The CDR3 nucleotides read TGTGCCAGCAGCTTAGGAGAGAGGAACAGGGGGACTGTTGGGGCCAACGTCCTGACTTTC.

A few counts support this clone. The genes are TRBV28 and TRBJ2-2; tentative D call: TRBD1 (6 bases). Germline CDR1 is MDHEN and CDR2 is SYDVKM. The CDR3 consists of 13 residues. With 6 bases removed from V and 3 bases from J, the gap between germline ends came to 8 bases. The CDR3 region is CASRPGDTGELFF. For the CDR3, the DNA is TGTGCCAGCAGGCCAGGGGACACCGGGGAGCTGTTTTTT.

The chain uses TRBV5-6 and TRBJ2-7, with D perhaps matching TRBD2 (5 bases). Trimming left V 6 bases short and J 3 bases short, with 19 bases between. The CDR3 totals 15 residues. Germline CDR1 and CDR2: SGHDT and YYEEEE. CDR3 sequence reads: CASNPFGLTHYEQYF. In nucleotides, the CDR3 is TGTGCCAGCAACCCTTTTGGACTGACCCACTACGAGCAGTACTTC.

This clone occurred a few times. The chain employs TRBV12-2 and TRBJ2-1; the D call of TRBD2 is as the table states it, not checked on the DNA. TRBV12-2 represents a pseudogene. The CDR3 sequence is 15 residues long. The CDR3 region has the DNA TGTGCAAGTCGCTTAGGCGGACTAGCGGGGGATGAGCAGTTCTTC. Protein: CASRLGGLAGDEQFF.

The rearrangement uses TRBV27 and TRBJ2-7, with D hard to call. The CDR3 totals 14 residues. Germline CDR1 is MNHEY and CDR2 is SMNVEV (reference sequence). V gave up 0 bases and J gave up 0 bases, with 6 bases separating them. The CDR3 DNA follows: TGTGCCAGCAGTTTATCAACCAGCTCCTACGAGCAGTACTTC. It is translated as CASSLSTSSYEQYF.

Written as DNA, the CDR3 is TGTGCCAGCAGCTTGGCTCGCGCGGCAAGCACAGATACGCAGTATTTT. As protein: CASSLARAASTDTQYF. The rearrangement links TRBV5-4 to TRBJ2-3; no reliable D call. Germline CDR1 SGHNT, CDR2 YYREEE (reference sequence). V was trimmed by 0 bases and J by 0 bases, leaving 11 bases between them. The CDR3 has 16 amino acids.

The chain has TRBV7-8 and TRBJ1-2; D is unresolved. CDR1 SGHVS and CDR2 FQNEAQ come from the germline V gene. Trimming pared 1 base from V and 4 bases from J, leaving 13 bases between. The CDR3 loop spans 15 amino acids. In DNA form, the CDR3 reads TGTGCCAGCAGCTTAGGGCCTACGGGGAGCTATGGCTACACCTTC. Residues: CASSLGPTGSYGYTF.

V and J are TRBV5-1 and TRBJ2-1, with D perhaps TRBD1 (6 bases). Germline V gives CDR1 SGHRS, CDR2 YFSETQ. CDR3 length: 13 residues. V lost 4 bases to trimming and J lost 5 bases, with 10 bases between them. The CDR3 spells CASSPGQHNEQFF. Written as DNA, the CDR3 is TGCGCCAGCAGCCCAGGACAGCACAATGAGCAGTTCTTC.

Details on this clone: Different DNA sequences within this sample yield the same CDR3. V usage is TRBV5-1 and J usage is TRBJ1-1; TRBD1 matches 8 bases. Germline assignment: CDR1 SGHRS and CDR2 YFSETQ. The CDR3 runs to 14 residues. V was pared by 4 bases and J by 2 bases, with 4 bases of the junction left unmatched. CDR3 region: CASSLGQENTEAFF. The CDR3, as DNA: TGCGCCAGCAGCCTGGGACAGGAAAACACTGAAGCTTTCTTT.

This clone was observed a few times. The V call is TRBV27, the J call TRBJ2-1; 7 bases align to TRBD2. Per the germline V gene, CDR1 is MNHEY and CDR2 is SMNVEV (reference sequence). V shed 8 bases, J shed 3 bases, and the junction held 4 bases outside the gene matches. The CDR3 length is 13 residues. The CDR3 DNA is TGTGCCAGCCGACTAGCCTACTACAATGAGCAGTTCTTC. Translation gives CASRLAYYNEQFF.

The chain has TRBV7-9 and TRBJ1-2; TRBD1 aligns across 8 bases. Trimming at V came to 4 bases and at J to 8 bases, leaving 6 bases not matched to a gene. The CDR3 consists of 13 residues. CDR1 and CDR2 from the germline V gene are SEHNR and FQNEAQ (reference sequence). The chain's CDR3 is CASSYQGAGGYTF. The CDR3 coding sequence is TGTGCCAGCAGCTACCAGGGGGCGGGAGGCTACACCTTC.

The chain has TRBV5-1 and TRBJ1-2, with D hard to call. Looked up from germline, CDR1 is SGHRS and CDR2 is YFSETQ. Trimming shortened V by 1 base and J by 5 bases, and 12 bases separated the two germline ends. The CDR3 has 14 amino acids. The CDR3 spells CASSLNSQRYGYTF. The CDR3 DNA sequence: TGCGCCAGCAGCTTGAACAGCCAGAGATATGGCTACACCTTC.

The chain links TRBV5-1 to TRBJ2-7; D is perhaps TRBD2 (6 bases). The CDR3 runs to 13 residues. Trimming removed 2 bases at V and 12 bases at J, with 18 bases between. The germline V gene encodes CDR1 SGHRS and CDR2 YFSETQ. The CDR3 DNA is TGCGCCAGCAGCTTTGCCGGGGGTAAGGATCCGTACTTC. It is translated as CASSFAGGKDPYF. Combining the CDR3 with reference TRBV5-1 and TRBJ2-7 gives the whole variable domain KAGVTQTPRYLIKTRGQQVTLSCSPISGHRSVSWYQQTPGQGLQFLFEYFSETQRNKGNFPGRFSGRQFSNSRSEMNVSTLELGDSALYLCASSFAGGKDPYFGPGTRLTVT.

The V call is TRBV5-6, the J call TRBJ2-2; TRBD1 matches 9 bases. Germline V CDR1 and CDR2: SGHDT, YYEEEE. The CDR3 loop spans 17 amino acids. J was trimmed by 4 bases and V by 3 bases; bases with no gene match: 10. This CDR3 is CASSWKMGQGATGELFF. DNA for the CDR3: TGTGCCAGCAGCTGGAAAATGGGACAGGGAGCCACCGGGGAGCTGTTTTTT.

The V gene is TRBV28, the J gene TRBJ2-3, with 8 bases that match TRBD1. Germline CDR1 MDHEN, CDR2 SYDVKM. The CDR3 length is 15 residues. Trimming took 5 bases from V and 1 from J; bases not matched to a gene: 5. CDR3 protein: CASSLMGQGTDTQYF. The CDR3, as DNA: TGTGCCAGCAGTCTAATGGGACAGGGCACAGATACGCAGTATTTT.

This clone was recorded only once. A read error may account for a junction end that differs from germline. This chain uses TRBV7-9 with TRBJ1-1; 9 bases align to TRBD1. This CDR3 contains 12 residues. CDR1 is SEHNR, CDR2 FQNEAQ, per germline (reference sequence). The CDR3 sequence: CSSSFGTGQAFF. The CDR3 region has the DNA TGTTCCAGCAGCTTCGGGACAGGGCAGGCTTTCTTT.

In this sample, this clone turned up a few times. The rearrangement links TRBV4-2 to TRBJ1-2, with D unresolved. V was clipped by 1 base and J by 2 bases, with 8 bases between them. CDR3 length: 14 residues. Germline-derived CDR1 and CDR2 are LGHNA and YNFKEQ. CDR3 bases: TGTGCCAGCAGCCAAGGGCCACTAAACTATGGCTACACCTTC. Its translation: CASSQGPLNYGYTF.

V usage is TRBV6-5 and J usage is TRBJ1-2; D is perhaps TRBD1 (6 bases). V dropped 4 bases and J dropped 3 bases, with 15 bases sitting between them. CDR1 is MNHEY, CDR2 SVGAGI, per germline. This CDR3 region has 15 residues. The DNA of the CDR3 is TGTGCCAGCAGTTCTCTGGTTACAGGGTACTATGGCTACACCTTC. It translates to CASSSLVTGYYGYTF.

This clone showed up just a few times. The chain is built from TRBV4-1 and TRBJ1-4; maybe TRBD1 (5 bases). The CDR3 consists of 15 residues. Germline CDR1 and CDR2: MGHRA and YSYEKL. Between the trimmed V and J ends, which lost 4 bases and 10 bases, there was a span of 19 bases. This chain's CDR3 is CASSPIGGRGRKLFF. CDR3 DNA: TGCGCCAGCAGCCCGATCGGGGGGAGGGGCAGAAAACTGTTTTTT.

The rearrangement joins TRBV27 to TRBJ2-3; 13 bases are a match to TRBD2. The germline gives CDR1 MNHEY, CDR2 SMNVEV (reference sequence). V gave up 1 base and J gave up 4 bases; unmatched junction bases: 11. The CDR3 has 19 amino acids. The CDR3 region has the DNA TGTGCCAGCAGTTTATTACTAGCGGGAGGGCCTTTTTCGGCAGATACGCAGTATTTT. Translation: CASSLLLAGGPFSADTQYF.

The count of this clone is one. In DNA form, the CDR3 reads TGCGCCAGCAGCCGGACAGGGATTAACCAAGAGACCCAGTACTTC. This codes for CASSRTGINQETQYF. The chain carries TRBV5-1 and TRBJ2-5; 8 nucleotides line up with TRBD1. The CDR3 sequence is 15 residues long. Trimming removed 4 bases from V and 0 bases from J; junction bases left unmatched: 5. Germline V lookup: CDR1 SGHRS, CDR2 YFSETQ.

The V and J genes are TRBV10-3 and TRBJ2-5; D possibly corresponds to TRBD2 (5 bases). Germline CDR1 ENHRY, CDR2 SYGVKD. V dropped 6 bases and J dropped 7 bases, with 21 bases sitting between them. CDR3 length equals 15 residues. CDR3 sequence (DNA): TGTGCCATCAGAGCAGCGGAAGGGTCTTTAGGGACCCAGTACTTC. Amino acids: CAIRAAEGSLGTQYF.

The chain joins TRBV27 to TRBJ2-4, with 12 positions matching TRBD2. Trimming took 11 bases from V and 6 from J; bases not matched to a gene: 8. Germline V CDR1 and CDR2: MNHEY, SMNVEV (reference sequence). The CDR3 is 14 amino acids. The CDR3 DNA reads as TGTGCCTATGGGGAACTAGCGGGAGGAAACATTCAGTACTTC. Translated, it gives CAYGELAGGNIQYF.

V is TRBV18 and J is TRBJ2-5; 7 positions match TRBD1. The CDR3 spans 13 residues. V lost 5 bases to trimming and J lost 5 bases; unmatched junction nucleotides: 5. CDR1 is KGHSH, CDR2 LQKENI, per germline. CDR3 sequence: CASSKQGVETQYF. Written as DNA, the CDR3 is TGTGCCAGCTCAAAGCAGGGGGTGGAGACCCAGTACTTC. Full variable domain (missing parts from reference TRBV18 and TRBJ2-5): NAGVMQNPRHLVRRRGQEARLRCSPMKGHSHVYWYRQLPEEGLKFMVYLQKENIIDESGMPKERFSAEFPKEGPSILRIQQVVRGDSAAYFCASSKQGVETQYFGPGTRLLVL.

This chain's CDR3 is CASKATGGTDTQYF. The CDR3 bases are TGCGCCAGCAAGGCTACAGGGGGCACAGATACGCAGTATTTT. The chain has TRBV5-1 and TRBJ2-3; TRBD1 matches at 7 bases. J was trimmed by 1 base and V by 6 bases; bases with no gene match: 5. CDR3 length: 14 amino acids. Germline loops: CDR1 SGHRS, CDR2 YFSETQ.

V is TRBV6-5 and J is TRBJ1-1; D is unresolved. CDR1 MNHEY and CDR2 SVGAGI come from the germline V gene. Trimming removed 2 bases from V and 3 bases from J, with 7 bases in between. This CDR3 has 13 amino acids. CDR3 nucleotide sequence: TGTGCCAGCAGTTACCCCCCTCACACTGAAGCTTTCTTT. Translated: CASSYPPHTEAFF.

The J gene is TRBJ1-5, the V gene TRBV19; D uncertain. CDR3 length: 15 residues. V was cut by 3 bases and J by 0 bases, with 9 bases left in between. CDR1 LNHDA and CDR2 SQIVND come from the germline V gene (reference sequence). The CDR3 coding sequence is TGTGCCAGTAGTATCGCGGTTAATAGCAATCAGCCCCAGCATTTT. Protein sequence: CASSIAVNSNQPQHF.

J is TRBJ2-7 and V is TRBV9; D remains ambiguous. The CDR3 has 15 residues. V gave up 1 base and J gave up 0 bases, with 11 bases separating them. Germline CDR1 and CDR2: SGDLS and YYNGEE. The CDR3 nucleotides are TGTGCCAGCAGCGTAAAAGACGGGTTCTCCTACGAGCAGTACTTC. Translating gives CASSVKDGFSYEQYF.

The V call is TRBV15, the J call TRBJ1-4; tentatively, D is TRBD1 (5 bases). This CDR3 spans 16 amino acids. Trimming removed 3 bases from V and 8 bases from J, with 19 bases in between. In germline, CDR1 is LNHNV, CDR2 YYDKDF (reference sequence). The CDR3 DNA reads TGTGCCACCAGCAGTCGGCAGGGCGGTCGTGTCGAAAAACTGTTTTTT. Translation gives CATSSRQGGRVEKLFF.

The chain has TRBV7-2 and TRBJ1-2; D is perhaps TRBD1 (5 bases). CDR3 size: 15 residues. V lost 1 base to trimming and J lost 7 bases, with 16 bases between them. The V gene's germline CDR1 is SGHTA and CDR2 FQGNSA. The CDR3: CASSLDRGASAGYTF. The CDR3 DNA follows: TGTGCCAGCAGCTTAGACCGTGGGGCATCGGCTGGCTACACCTTC.